Listed below are T cell receptor beta chains from one sample, sequenced in a study of blood T cell repertoires in COVID-19. The table came from immunoSEQ multiplex PCR; TCRdb's copy has only in-frame clones and leaves some out. The sample yields 200,000 or so clones, 88% seen once. The sample comprised peripheral blood. These receptors were obtained from a man in his 70s with active or convalescent COVID-19. CDR3s include the opening cysteine and the closing phenylalanine or tryptophan. A D gene is named only where the DNA matches it firmly. Clone size is not always given. Where it is, it says once, few, many or a class for expanded clones.

D: .
V: TRBV28
size: .
J: TRBJ2-1
CDR3: CASSPVAAGNNEQFF
DNA: TGTGCCAGCAGTCCCGTCGCCGCGGGAAACAATGAGCAGTTCTTC

D: TRBD2
V: TRBV4-3
size: .
J: TRBJ2-3
CDR3: CASSQDRGGGADTQYF
DNA: TGCGCCAGCAGCCAAGATCGAGGCGGGGGGGCCGATACGCAGTATTTT

D: TRBD1
V: TRBV29-1
size: .
J: TRBJ2-7
CDR3: CSARPGGSYEQYF
DNA: TGCAGCGCACGACCAGGGGGTTCCTACGAGCAGTACTTC

D: TRBD1
V: TRBV28
size: .
J: TRBJ1-5
CDR3: CASSSPGTGKGPQHF
DNA: TGTGCCAGCAGTAGTCCCGGGACAGGGAAGGGACCCCAGCATTTT

D: .
V: TRBV29-1
size: .
J: TRBJ2-5
CDR3: CSVRRQGETQYF
DNA: TGCAGCGTGCGGCGTCAGGGGGAGACCCAGTACTTC

D: .
V: TRBV6-5
size: .
J: TRBJ2-2
CDR3: CASILRETGELFF
DNA: TGTGCCAGCATTTTGAGGGAGACCGGGGAGCTGTTTTTT

D: TRBD1
V: TRBV3-1/TRBV3-2
size: few
J: TRBJ2-3
CDR3: CATSPTVTGNTQYF
DNA: TGTGCCACGTCTCCGACCGTGACAGGGAATACGCAGTATTTT

D: .
V: TRBV2
size: .
J: TRBJ2-7
CDR3: CASSRLAYEQYF
DNA: TGTGCCAGCAGCCGACTCGCCTACGAGCAGTACTTC

D: TRBD1
V: TRBV7-2
size: .
J: TRBJ2-3
CDR3: CASSLWGQYTDTQYF
DNA: TGTGCCAGCAGCTTATGGGGACAGTACACAGATACGCAGTATTTT

D: .
V: TRBV28
size: .
J: TRBJ2-5
CDR3: CASSFVSGQVRETQYF
DNA: TGTGCCAGCAGTTTTGTTAGCGGCCAGGTGAGGGAGACCCAGTACTTC

D: .
V: TRBV19
size: .
J: TRBJ2-2
CDR3: CASRDRGSTGELFF
DNA: TGTGCCAGCAGAGACCGGGGGAGCACCGGGGAGCTGTTTTTT

D: .
V: TRBV6-6
size: .
J: TRBJ2-3
CDR3: CASSPTRTTTSDTQYF
DNA: TGTGCCAGCAGTCCCACAAGAACCACCACCTCAGATACGCAGTATTTT

D: TRBD1
V: TRBV6-5
size: .
J: TRBJ2-7
CDR3: CASKGQGIYEQYF
DNA: TGTGCCAGCAAGGGACAGGGGATTTACGAGCAGTACTTC

D: .
V: TRBV7-9
size: .
J: TRBJ1-2
CDR3: CASPPPGYTF
DNA: TGTGCCTCTCCCCCCCCCGGCTACACCTTC

D: TRBD2
V: TRBV4-1
size: .
J: TRBJ2-7
CDR3: CASSQGVAGEYREQYF
DNA: TGCGCCAGCAGCCAAGGAGTAGCGGGGGAGTATAGGGAGCAGTACTTC

D: TRBD2
V: TRBV6-2/TRBV6-3
size: .
J: TRBJ2-3
CDR3: CASSYGTSGRGDTQYF
DNA: TGTGCCAGCAGTTATGGTACTAGCGGGAGGGGAGATACGCAGTATTTT

D: TRBD1
V: TRBV7-2
size: few
J: TRBJ2-7
CDR3: CASSLTGERRYF
DNA: TGTGCCAGCAGCCTTACAGGGGAGCGCCGGTACTTC

D: .
V: TRBV10-1
size: .
J: TRBJ2-1
CDR3: CASSVQGGEQFF
DNA: TGCGCCAGCAGTGTTCAGGGGGGCGAGCAGTTCTTC

D: TRBD2
V: TRBV11-2
size: .
J: TRBJ2-1
CDR3: CASSATSGRAYEQFF
DNA: TGTGCCAGCAGCGCGACTAGCGGGAGGGCCTATGAGCAGTTCTTC

D: TRBD2
V: TRBV2
size: .
J: TRBJ2-3
CDR3: CASNAGADTQYF
DNA: TGTGCCAGCAACGCGGGGGCAGATACGCAGTATTTT

D: TRBD1
V: TRBV20-1
size: .
J: TRBJ1-6
CDR3: CSASPGTGGSPLHF
DNA: TGCAGTGCTAGTCCCGGGACAGGGGGTTCACCCCTCCACTTT

D: TRBD1
V: TRBV4-3
size: .
J: TRBJ2-7
CDR3: CASSQSPTGVGEQYF
DNA: TGCGCCAGCAGCCAAAGCCCGACAGGGGTTGGCGAGCAGTACTTC

D: TRBD2
V: TRBV27
size: .
J: TRBJ2-7
CDR3: CASSGLAGAEQYF
DNA: TGTGCCAGCAGCGGACTAGCGGGAGCCGAGCAGTACTTC

D: TRBD1
V: TRBV4-3
size: .
J: TRBJ1-4
CDR3: CASSRTPGQINEKLFF
DNA: TGCGCCAGCAGCCGTACTCCGGGACAGATTAATGAAAAACTGTTTTTT

D: TRBD1
V: TRBV7-2
size: .
J: TRBJ1-2
CDR3: CASSLSSGAGGSGYTF
DNA: TGTGCCAGCAGCTTATCTAGTGGTGCAGGGGGCTCTGGCTACACCTTC

D: .
V: TRBV21-1
size: .
J: TRBJ2-7
CDR3: CASQQGGQAPYEQYF
DNA: TGTGCCAGTCAACAAGGAGGACAGGCCCCCTACGAGCAGTACTTC

D: TRBD1
V: TRBV30
size: few
J: TRBJ1-2
CDR3: CAWRHETGFGGYTF
DNA: TGTGCCTGGAGGCATGAGACAGGGTTCGGAGGCTACACCTTC

D: .
V: TRBV3-1/TRBV3-2
size: .
J: TRBJ1-2
CDR3: CASSQGTAGANYGYTF
DNA: TGTGCCAGCAGCCAAGGGACGGCAGGGGCCAATTATGGCTACACCTTC

D: .
V: TRBV29-1
size: once
J: TRBJ1-1
CDR3: CSVGDPGAEAFF
DNA: TGCAGCGTGGGAGACCCAGGGGCTGAAGCTTTCTTT

D: .
V: TRBV6-2/TRBV6-3
size: .
J: TRBJ2-2
CDR3: CASSYLRGTGELFF
DNA: TGTGCCAGCAGTTACCTCCGGGGCACCGGGGAGCTGTTTTTT

D: TRBD2
V: TRBV6-2/TRBV6-3
size: .
J: TRBJ2-1
CDR3: CASSWTSGGLGNEQFF
DNA: TGTGCCAGCAGCTGGACTAGCGGGGGTTTGGGCAATGAGCAGTTCTTC

D: TRBD2
V: TRBV10-2
size: .
J: TRBJ2-7
CDR3: CASGGDYEQYF
DNA: TGCGCCAGCGGGGGGGACTACGAGCAGTACTTC

D: TRBD1
V: TRBV4-2
size: .
J: TRBJ2-1
CDR3: CASSLTGQGNNEQFF
DNA: TGTGCCAGCAGCCTGACGGGACAGGGTAACAATGAGCAGTTCTTC

D: .
V: TRBV6-5
size: once
J: TRBJ2-4
CDR3: CASSPGTVAKNIQYF
DNA: TGTGCCAGCAGCCCAGGGACTGTAGCCAAAAACATTCAGTACTTC

D: .
V: TRBV5-4
size: .
J: TRBJ2-2
CDR3: CASSLGEWDTGELFF
DNA: TGTGCCAGCAGCTTGGGGGAGTGGGACACCGGGGAGCTGTTTTTT